The 20 T cell receptor beta chains below come from one sample, sequenced in a study of metastatic and nonmetastatic thyroid tumors. MiXCR reprocessed the PCR reads for TCRdb. Of some 55,000 clones in the sample, approximately 22% were seen once. Patients were all untreated before their thyroid surgery. The sample consisted of blood. The origin of the receptors is a female donor with papillary thyroid cancer or a benign thyroid nodule (not recorded which). Some clones in this sample may be carry-over from other donors' samples.

This clone has ten or more counts. The CDR3 sequence: CASSYPGLVQEQYF. The CDR3 nucleotides read TGTGCCAGCAGTTACCCCGGACTAGTTCAAGAGCAGTACTTC. J is TRBJ2-7 and V is TRBV6-2 or TRBV6-3; TRBD2 matches 7 bases. V was pared by 2 bases and J by 7 bases, with 8 bases of the junction left unmatched. This CDR3 has 14 residues. CDR1 and CDR2 (germline): MNHEY, SVGEGT.

The table lists this clone with many counts. The chain carries TRBV2 and TRBJ1-2; 7 bases align to TRBD1. Germline loops: CDR1 SNHLY, CDR2 FYNNEI. This CDR3 spans 15 amino acids. V trimming: 4 bases; J trimming: 4 bases; junction bases outside the gene matches: 9. This CDR3 is CASSGQGTQLYGYTF. In nucleotides, the CDR3 is TGTGCCAGCAGTGGACAGGGCACACAACTCTATGGCTACACCTTC. Complete variable domain (other parts from reference TRBV2 and TRBJ1-2): EPEVTQTPSHQVTQMGQEVILRCVPISNHLYFYWYRQILGQKVEFLVSFYNNEISEKSEIFDDQFSVERPDGSNFTLKIRSTKLEDSAMYFCASSGQGTQLYGYTFGSGTRLTVV.

V gene TRBV18 combines with J gene TRBJ2-7, with 8 bases identical to TRBD1. Germline CDR1 reads KGHSH; CDR2 reads LQKENI. The CDR3 covers 15 residues. V was pared by 5 bases and J by 6 bases, with 12 bases of the junction left unmatched. The CDR3 bases are TGTGCCAGCTCAATGGACAGGGTTGGATTCAGCGAGCAGTACTTC. It encodes CASSMDRVGFSEQYF.

This clone showed up many times. The chain couples TRBV4-2 to TRBJ2-1; TRBD2 agrees at 9 bases. The CDR3 covers 16 residues. From germline, CDR1 is LGHNA and CDR2 YNFKEQ. V lost 0 bases to trimming and J lost 7 bases; unmatched junction nucleotides: 7. The CDR3 sequence: CASSQDVAGGRNEQFF. The CDR3 region has the DNA TGTGCCAGCAGCCAAGATGTGGCGGGAGGGCGGAATGAGCAGTTCTTC.

This sequence joins TRBV5-6 and TRBJ2-4; tentative D call: TRBD2 (7 bases). CDR3 length equals 14 residues. Germline CDR1 is SGHDT and CDR2 is YYEEEE. V gave up 4 bases and J gave up 6 bases, with 14 bases separating them. CDR3 in amino acids: CASSLRGGGNIQYF. As DNA, the CDR3 is TGTGCCAGCAGCCTGAGGGGGGGCGGAAACATTCAGTACTTC.

There are many counts of this clone. This sample also contains other DNA sequences that code for the same CDR3. The chain combines TRBV20-1 with TRBJ2-1; tentatively, D is TRBD2 (5 bases). Germline loops: CDR1 DFQATT, CDR2 SNEGSKA (reference sequence). This CDR3 spans 11 amino acids. Trimming left V 5 bases short and J 3 bases short, with 5 bases between. CDR3 protein: CSARGYNEQFF. As DNA, the CDR3 is TGCAGTGCTCGGGGCTACAATGAGCAGTTCTTC.

The chain employs TRBV7-2 and TRBJ2-3; D is possibly TRBD1 (5 bases). Per germline, CDR1 SGHTA and CDR2 FQGNSA. The CDR3 contains 14 residues. CDR3: CEGSLTVSTDTQYF. Here the CDR3 DNA reads TGTGAAGGCAGCTTGACAGTTAGCACAGATACGCAGTATTTT.

Ten or more counts support this clone. This chain connects TRBV24-1 to TRBJ1-2; a weak D match, TRBD1 (5 bases). This CDR3 is built from 17 residues. Germline values: CDR1 KGHDR, CDR2 SFDVKD. Trimming shortened V by 2 bases and J by 5 bases, and 20 bases separated the two germline ends. The CDR3 DNA follows: TGTGCCACCAGTGATTCGCGACAGAAGGTCGCTTCATATGGCTACACCTTC. Translation: CATSDSRQKVASYGYTF.

This clone was counted at least ten times. The V gene is TRBV28, the J gene TRBJ1-4, with a tentative D call TRBD1 (5 bases). V lost 4 bases to trimming and J lost 8 bases, with 17 bases between them. The V gene's germline CDR1 is MDHEN and CDR2 SYDVKM. CDR3 length: 15 amino acids. CDR3 in amino acids: CASSYADGAEEKLFF. CDR3 DNA: TGTGCCAGCAGTTATGCTGACGGGGCAGAGGAAAAACTGTTTTTT.

This clone was counted many times. This sequence joins TRBV24-1 and TRBJ1-2; the match to TRBD1 covers 7 bases. The V and J ends lost 2 bases and 7 bases, in that order; junction bases with no gene match: 6. The CDR3 sequence is 14 residues long. Germline assignment: CDR1 KGHDR and CDR2 SFDVKD. The CDR3 coding sequence is TGTGCCACCAGTGATTCGACAGGGATCTCTGGCTACACCTTC. Its translation: CATSDSTGISGYTF.

Comment on this clone: This could be a read error, since a much larger clone is one nucleotide away. The V gene is TRBV7-3, the J gene TRBJ2-2; weak D call: TRBD1 (6 bases). Germline lookup yields CDR1 SGHTA and CDR2 FQGTGA. This CDR3 is built from 15 residues. Here the CDR3 DNA reads TGTGCCTGCAGCTTCACAGGGCTTCACACCGGGGAGCTGTTTTTT. Amino acid sequence: CACSFTGLHTGELFF.

This clone has ten or more counts. The chain joins TRBV7-9 to TRBJ2-1; D not certain. Germline assignment: CDR1 SEHNR and CDR2 FQNEAQ (reference sequence). Trimming cost V 5 bases and J 9 bases, with 8 bases left between them. The CDR3 runs to 11 residues. The CDR3 protein is CASSALGEQFF. The CDR3 nucleotides are TGTGCCAGCAGCGCCCTGGGTGAGCAGTTCTTC.

Ten or more counts support this clone. This rearrangement joins TRBV19 to TRBJ2-1, with TRBD2 as a possible D gene (5 bases). This CDR3 is built from 14 residues. Germline CDR1 reads LNHDA; CDR2 reads SQIVND (reference sequence). Trimming stripped 9 bases from V and 4 bases from J, with 16 bases between. Here the CDR3 reads CASNVGAEYNEQFF. DNA for the CDR3: TGTGCCAGCAACGTGGGAGCGGAATACAATGAGCAGTTCTTC.

At least ten counts were recorded for this clone. V usage is TRBV5-1 and J usage is TRBJ2-3; no definite D call. CDR3 size: 15 residues. The germline CDR1 and CDR2 sequences are SGHRS and YFSETQ. Trimming removed 2 bases from V and 0 bases from J, with 10 bases in between. The CDR3 nucleotides read TGCGCCAGCAGCTTTTTACAGCCGAGCACAGATACGCAGTATTTT. Protein product: CASSFLQPSTDTQYF.

About this clone itself: At one boundary the junction diverges from the germline segment, which might be a read error. The chain joins TRBV28 to TRBJ2-7, with 13 bases aligning to TRBD2. This CDR3 contains 17 residues. The germline gives CDR1 MDHEN, CDR2 SYDVKM. For the CDR3, the DNA is TGTGCCAGAAGTTTCCTTAGCGGGACTAGCGGGATATACGATCAGTACTTC. It yields the protein CARSFLSGTSGIYDQYF.

This clone was picked up many times. The chain joins TRBV20-1 to TRBJ2-7; TRBD1 aligns across 10 bases. Germline CDR1 DFQATT, CDR2 SNEGSKA (reference sequence). This CDR3 region has 14 residues. V lost 5 bases to trimming and J lost 0 bases; unmatched junction nucleotides: 4. This chain's CDR3 is CSAVDRGISYEQYF. The CDR3 bases are TGCAGTGCTGTGGACAGGGGGATCTCCTACGAGCAGTACTTC.

This clone was seen repeatedly, ten times or more. V and J are TRBV11-2 and TRBJ2-6; perhaps TRBD1 as D (5 bases). CDR1 and CDR2 from the germline V gene are SGHAT and FQNNGV. The CDR3 has 17 residues. V lost 5 bases and J 4 bases, leaving 18 bases between the germline ends. CDR3 in amino acids: CASSISTGPWGANVLTF. CDR3 nucleotide sequence: TGTGCCAGCAGCATCAGTACAGGACCCTGGGGGGCCAACGTCCTGACTTTC. Full variable domain (rest looked up from reference TRBV11-2 and TRBJ2-6): EAGVAQSPRYKIIEKRQSVAFWCNPISGHATLYWYQQILGQGPKLLIQFQNNGVVDDSQLPKDRFSAERLKGVDSTLKIQPAKLEDSAVYLCASSISTGPWGANVLTFGAGSRLTVL.

This clone appeared many times. This sequence joins TRBV20-1 and TRBJ1-2; D remains unclear. Trimming pared 6 bases from V and 7 bases from J, leaving 18 bases between. Germline V CDR1 and CDR2: DFQATT, SNEGSKA (reference sequence). CDR3 size: 13 residues. The CDR3 sequence is CSAIEGTSGGYTF. The CDR3 region has the DNA TGCAGTGCGATAGAGGGAACTTCGGGTGGCTACACCTTC.

This clone has a count of ten or more. V gene TRBV12-3 or TRBV12-4 combines with J gene TRBJ1-2; D call uncertain. The CDR3 consists of 14 residues. Trimming shortened V by 6 bases and J by 8 bases, and 19 bases separated the two germline ends. CDR3 sequence reads: CASSPQTGRGGYTF. DNA for the CDR3: TGTGCCAGCAGCCCTCAGACGGGCCGGGGAGGCTACACCTTC.

The sample holds many counts of this clone. This rearrangement joins TRBV11-1 to TRBJ1-1; no reliable D call. The V and J ends lost 5 bases and 6 bases respectively, with 22 bases between them. Per germline, CDR1 SGHAT and CDR2 FQDESV (reference sequence). This CDR3 comprises 16 residues. Here the CDR3 reads CASSPHPFAGRSEAFF. CDR3 DNA sequence: TGTGCCAGCAGCCCACACCCCTTCGCGGGCAGGTCTGAAGCTTTCTTT.